The subject of this entry is one T cell receptor (beta chain). Its matching antigen is unknown. Described time point: healthy volunteer bleed at 2 weeks. Total RNA was extracted from unfractionated whole blood. The sample comes from a study of human T cells and chemical hapten exposure. Study details: Yields of TCR per sample differed, chiefly owing to small differences in pooled library volume. Study-wide results and caveats: TCRs whose frequency exceeded 1 in 1000 remained the same following DPC sensitization.

The library tagged individual cDNA molecules with unique molecular identifiers. As originally analysed: Ranging from roughly 23,224 to 690,600, TCR counts per sample had a median value of around 94,000. TCRdb reprocessed the RACE reads with MiXCR, giving one entry per CDR3 protein. The V and J calls and clone size are TCRdb's, not the authors'. The table includes about 130,000 distinct CDR3 sequences, approximately 9.5% detected once. The clonotype comes from a male donor in good health. Some clones in this sample may be carry-over from other donors' samples. The specimen was whole blood.

This CDR3 reads CASSLDRNSNQPQHF. In DNA form, the CDR3 reads TGTGCCAGCAGCCTGGACAGGAATAGCAATCAGCCCCAGCATTTT. V and J are TRBV6-5 and TRBJ1-5, with TRBD1 identical over 7 bases. The CDR3 is made up of 15 amino acids. Germline loops: CDR1 MNHEY, CDR2 SVGAGI. Trimming cost V 6 bases and J 0 bases; bases outside gene matches: 5.